The entry below gives a single TCR beta chain sequence along with its context. Its antigen is as yet unknown. The sample comes from a study of T cell repertoires in cytomegalovirus infection. Overall study: In public TCR beta signatures, there were indications of both CMV infection and matching HLA type. The study's findings and limits: Within the response measured ex vivo, HLA-C-restricted CMV-specific TCR beta clonotypes were dominant. Cumulative public TCR beta family frequency identified carriers of CMV plus the relevant HLA.

Germline V lookup: CDR1 MDHEN, CDR2 SYDVKM. V lost 4 bases, J lost 2 bases, and 9 bases lay in between. This CDR3 is built from 13 residues. One entry per CDR3 protein results from TCRdb running MiXCR on the reads. The profile shows 740,000 or so distinct CDR3 sequences, 35% of them singletons. What was sequenced was PBMCs. This sequence joins TRBV28 and TRBJ2-7; D remains unclear. The sequence was collected from a human donor in good health (CMV status not recorded). Some clones in this sample may be carry-over from other donors' samples. The CDR3 nucleotides read TGTGCCAGCAGTTCGACCGCGCCCTACGAGCAGTACTTC. This translates into CASSSTAPYEQYF.